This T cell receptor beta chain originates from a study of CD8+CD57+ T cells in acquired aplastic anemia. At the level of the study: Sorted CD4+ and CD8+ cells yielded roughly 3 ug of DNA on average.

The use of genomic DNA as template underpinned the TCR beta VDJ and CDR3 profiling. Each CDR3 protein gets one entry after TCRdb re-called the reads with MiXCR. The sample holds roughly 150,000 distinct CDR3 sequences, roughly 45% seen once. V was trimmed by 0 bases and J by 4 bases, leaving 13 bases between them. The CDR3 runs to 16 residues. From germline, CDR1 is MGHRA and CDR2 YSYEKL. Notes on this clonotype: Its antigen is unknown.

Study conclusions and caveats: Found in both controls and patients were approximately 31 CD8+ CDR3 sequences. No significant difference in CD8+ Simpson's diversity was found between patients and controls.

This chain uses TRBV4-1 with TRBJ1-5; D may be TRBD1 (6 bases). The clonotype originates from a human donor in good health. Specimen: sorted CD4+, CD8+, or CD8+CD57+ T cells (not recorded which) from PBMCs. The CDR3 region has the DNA TGCGCCAGCAGCCAAGAGGGACAAACTATTAATCAGCCCCAGCATTTT. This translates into CASSQEGQTINQPQHF.